This T cell receptor beta chain came from a study of CD8 T cells in Susac syndrome. The RNA input was roughly 0.45 to 1 ug, and it was reverse transcribed with random hexamers. Amplification of the TCR beta CDR3 was carried out by immunoSEQ multiplex PCR, which spanned a total of 54 Vbeta and 13 Jbeta segments. A single record per CDR3 protein comes from TCRdb applying MiXCR to the immunoSEQ multiplex PCR reads. The table has about 300,000 distinct CDR3 sequences, around 91% seen once. This receptor was taken from a human donor with multiple sclerosis. Sequenced material: CD8+ T cells from PBMCs.

CDR3 sequence: CASSSNAGDIQYF. In DNA, the CDR3 is TGTGCCAGCAGTTCGAACGCGGGGGACATTCAGTACTTC. The chain has TRBV12-3 or TRBV12-4 and TRBJ2-4; 7 bases match TRBD2. This CDR3 is built from 13 residues. V trimming: 4 bases; J trimming: 8 bases; junction bases outside the gene matches: 5.